A selection of T cell receptor beta chains follows, all from one sample in a study of blood T cell repertoires in COVID-19. Method: immunoSEQ multiplex PCR; TCRdb's copy keeps in-frame clones and lacks some. The sample gives 150,000 or so clones, 80% to 90% of which show up once; 6% to 7% is in the top ten. The material sequenced was peripheral blood. These receptors were obtained from a man at least 80 years old with acute or convalescent COVID-19. Both conserved end residues are part of each CDR3. The order of the fields is V gene, clone size, J gene, D gene, CDR3 DNA, CDR3 protein. The D gene is left open where the match is weak. Clone size is given for some rows only: seen once, a few or many times, or a class if the clone is expanded.

V gene: TRBV3-1/TRBV3-2
clone size: -
J gene: TRBJ1-1
D gene: -
CDR3 DNA: TGTGCCAGCAGTCCTCCGGGACTTCGCAAAGCTTTCTTT
CDR3 protein: CASSPPGLRKAFF

V gene: TRBV19
clone size: once
J gene: TRBJ1-5
D gene: -
CDR3 DNA: TGTGCCAGCTCCAAGCGAGGGCAATTCAATCAGCCCCAGCATTTT
CDR3 protein: CASSKRGQFNQPQHF

V gene: TRBV5-1
clone size: -
J gene: TRBJ2-1
D gene: TRBD1
CDR3 DNA: TGCGCCAGCAGCCTGACAGGGGCGATATACAATGAGCAGTTCTTC
CDR3 protein: CASSLTGAIYNEQFF

V gene: TRBV7-2
clone size: -
J gene: TRBJ2-7
D gene: -
CDR3 DNA: TGTGCCAGCAGTTCCTCCCGGGTTATGGTCTACGAGCAGTACTTC
CDR3 protein: CASSSSRVMVYEQYF

V gene: TRBV5-4
clone size: -
J gene: TRBJ2-1
D gene: TRBD2
CDR3 DNA: TGTGCCAGCAGCTTTTCAGCGGGAGGGCCTGAGGAGCAGTTCTTC
CDR3 protein: CASSFSAGGPEEQFF

V gene: TRBV19
clone size: -
J gene: TRBJ2-7
D gene: TRBD1
CDR3 DNA: TGTGCCAGTAGTATAAAGACAGGGGCGACCTACGAGCAGTACTTC
CDR3 protein: CASSIKTGATYEQYF

V gene: TRBV5-1
clone size: -
J gene: TRBJ1-1
D gene: TRBD1
CDR3 DNA: TGCGCCAGCAGCTACAGGGGAGCGAACACTGAAGCTTTCTTT
CDR3 protein: CASSYRGANTEAFF

V gene: TRBV4-2
clone size: -
J gene: TRBJ2-3
D gene: -
CDR3 DNA: TGTGCCAGCAGCCGTAACTACCCAGATACGCAGTATTTT
CDR3 protein: CASSRNYPDTQYF

V gene: TRBV4-1
clone size: once
J gene: TRBJ2-1
D gene: -
CDR3 DNA: TGCGCCAGCAGCCAAGATGGGCGGGGCTCCTCCTACAATGAGCAGTTCTTC
CDR3 protein: CASSQDGRGSSYNEQFF

V gene: TRBV5-4
clone size: once
J gene: TRBJ1-4
D gene: -
CDR3 DNA: TGTGCCAGCAGCCCGGGGGGAGGGGTTGGAGAAAAACTGTTTTTT
CDR3 protein: CASSPGGGVGEKLFF

V gene: TRBV30
clone size: -
J gene: TRBJ1-3
D gene: -
CDR3 DNA: TGTGCCTGGAACCAGGGTAGCGGAAACACCATATATTTT
CDR3 protein: CAWNQGSGNTIYF

V gene: TRBV5-5
clone size: -
J gene: TRBJ2-5
D gene: -
CDR3 DNA: TGTGCCAGCAGCTTGCCGCGATCAACTCAAGAGACCCAGTACTTC
CDR3 protein: CASSLPRSTQETQYF

V gene: TRBV18
clone size: -
J gene: TRBJ1-1
D gene: -
CDR3 DNA: TGTGCCAGCTCACCAGAAATAGTGAACACTGAAGCTTTCTTT
CDR3 protein: CASSPEIVNTEAFF

V gene: TRBV30
clone size: once
J gene: TRBJ2-1
D gene: TRBD1
CDR3 DNA: TGTGCCTGGAGTCGAAGACAGGGCCACAATGAGCAGTTCTTC
CDR3 protein: CAWSRRQGHNEQFF

V gene: TRBV29-1
clone size: once
J gene: TRBJ1-3
D gene: TRBD1
CDR3 DNA: TGCAGCGTTGTAGGGGGCACCACGGGCGGAAACACCATATATTTT
CDR3 protein: CSVVGGTTGGNTIYF

V gene: TRBV28
clone size: -
J gene: TRBJ2-7
D gene: TRBD2
CDR3 DNA: TGTGCCAGCAGTTCCGGACTAGCGGCTGCCTACGAGCAGTACTTC
CDR3 protein: CASSSGLAAAYEQYF

V gene: TRBV7-3
clone size: -
J gene: TRBJ2-1
D gene: -
CDR3 DNA: TGTGCCAGCAGCTTAAGGATCTCTAGCGAGCGAAATACTTACAATGAGCAGTTCTTC
CDR3 protein: CASSLRISSERNTYNEQFF

V gene: TRBV28
clone size: -
J gene: TRBJ2-2
D gene: -
CDR3 DNA: TGTGCCAGCATACAGTACTTCGCCGGGGAGCTGTTTTTT
CDR3 protein: CASIQYFAGELFF

V gene: TRBV19
clone size: -
J gene: TRBJ2-5
D gene: -
CDR3 DNA: TGTGCCAGTAGTAGAGCAGGCTGGGAGACCCAGTACTTC
CDR3 protein: CASSRAGWETQYF

V gene: TRBV2
clone size: once
J gene: TRBJ2-3
D gene: -
CDR3 DNA: TGTGCAAGCAGGCAGCGCATCACAGATACGCAGTATTTT
CDR3 protein: CASRQRITDTQYF

V gene: TRBV7-2
clone size: few
J gene: TRBJ2-2
D gene: TRBD1
CDR3 DNA: TGTGCCAGCAGCCGCCGGGGTGGGACAGGGTACACCGGGGAGCTGTTTTTT
CDR3 protein: CASSRRGGTGYTGELFF

V gene: TRBV19
clone size: -
J gene: TRBJ2-2
D gene: TRBD2
CDR3 DNA: TGTGCCAGTTCCGGACTAGCGGGAGAGCGAGAGCTGTTTTTT
CDR3 protein: CASSGLAGERELFF

V gene: TRBV3-1/TRBV3-2
clone size: few
J gene: TRBJ1-4
D gene: -
CDR3 DNA: TGTGCCAGCAGCCATTTGGGGGGGAATGAAAAACTGTTTTTT
CDR3 protein: CASSHLGGNEKLFF

V gene: TRBV18
clone size: -
J gene: TRBJ1-6
D gene: -
CDR3 DNA: TGTGCCAGCTCCGCCCAACAGGGAAATGAGCCCCTCCACTTT
CDR3 protein: CASSAQQGNEPLHF

V gene: TRBV3-1/TRBV3-2
clone size: once
J gene: TRBJ2-1
D gene: TRBD2
CDR3 DNA: TGTGCCAGCAGCCCGCAGTTACTAGCGGGAGTCGAAAAAGATGAGCAGTTCTTC
CDR3 protein: CASSPQLLAGVEKDEQFF

V gene: TRBV6-5
clone size: -
J gene: TRBJ1-1
D gene: -
CDR3 DNA: TGTGCCAGCAAGGGGGTGAACACTGAAGCTTTCTTT
CDR3 protein: CASKGVNTEAFF

V gene: TRBV27
clone size: once
J gene: TRBJ1-5
D gene: -
CDR3 DNA: TGTGCCAGCAGTTGGATGACAGGCCAGCCCCAGCATTTT
CDR3 protein: CASSWMTGQPQHF

V gene: TRBV18
clone size: few
J gene: TRBJ1-6
D gene: -
CDR3 DNA: TGTGCCAGCTCACCATCTGCAGGGGAATATTCACCCCTCCACTTT
CDR3 protein: CASSPSAGEYSPLHF

V gene: TRBV3-1/TRBV3-2
clone size: few
J gene: TRBJ2-1
D gene: TRBD2
CDR3 DNA: TGTGCCAGCAGCCAAGTTCTAGCGGGTTCCTACAATGAGCAGTTCTTC
CDR3 protein: CASSQVLAGSYNEQFF

V gene: TRBV7-9
clone size: once
J gene: TRBJ1-3
D gene: -
CDR3 DNA: TGTGCCAGCAGTATAGGGGCTGGAAACACCATATATTTT
CDR3 protein: CASSIGAGNTIYF

V gene: TRBV29-1
clone size: -
J gene: TRBJ2-1
D gene: -
CDR3 DNA: TGCAGCGTTGATCGTACAGGCTCCTACAATGAGCAGTTCTTC
CDR3 protein: CSVDRTGSYNEQFF

V gene: TRBV9
clone size: -
J gene: TRBJ2-3
D gene: TRBD2
CDR3 DNA: TGTGCCAGCAGCGTAGATCCTAGCGGGGGAGTCACAGATACGCAGTATTTT
CDR3 protein: CASSVDPSGGVTDTQYF

V gene: TRBV21-1
clone size: -
J gene: TRBJ2-1
D gene: -
CDR3 DNA: TGTGCCAGCTTCGGTCCGGGACTAGCGGGGGTCGATGACTACAATGAGCAGTTCTTC
CDR3 protein: CASFGPGLAGVDDYNEQFF

V gene: TRBV2
clone size: -
J gene: TRBJ2-3
D gene: TRBD2
CDR3 DNA: TGTGCCAGCAGCTGGACTAGCGGCACAGATACGCAGTATTTT
CDR3 protein: CASSWTSGTDTQYF

V gene: TRBV6-1
clone size: -
J gene: TRBJ2-1
D gene: TRBD1
CDR3 DNA: TGTGCCAGCAGTGAAATCAGGACAGGAGAGTTCTTC
CDR3 protein: CASSEIRTGEFF

V gene: TRBV25-1
clone size: -
J gene: TRBJ2-1
D gene: -
CDR3 DNA: TGTGCCAGCAGTGGATATCCCTGGGGCCCCCTTGTCAATGAGCAGTTCTTC
CDR3 protein: CASSGYPWGPLVNEQFF

V gene: TRBV27
clone size: -
J gene: TRBJ1-4
D gene: -
CDR3 DNA: TGTGCCAGCTATTGGCGGGCAGTAGGAGAAAAACTGTTTTTT
CDR3 protein: CASYWRAVGEKLFF

V gene: TRBV10-3
clone size: -
J gene: TRBJ1-1
D gene: -
CDR3 DNA: TGTGCCATCAGTGAGTCTGGGGGGTACGACACTGAAGCTTTCTTT
CDR3 protein: CAISESGGYDTEAFF

V gene: TRBV11-3
clone size: -
J gene: TRBJ2-7
D gene: TRBD1
CDR3 DNA: TGTGCCAGCAGCTTAGTTCAGGGGACAGCCTACGAGCAGTACTTC
CDR3 protein: CASSLVQGTAYEQYF

V gene: TRBV4-2
clone size: -
J gene: TRBJ1-5
D gene: -
CDR3 DNA: TGTGCCAGCAGCCTAGGACAGCCAAATCAGCCCCAGCATTTT
CDR3 protein: CASSLGQPNQPQHF

V gene: TRBV2
clone size: -
J gene: TRBJ2-5
D gene: TRBD2
CDR3 DNA: TGTGCCAGCAGTGAAGGGTACGGGGTGGGGACTAGAGAGACCCAGTACTTC
CDR3 protein: CASSEGYGVGTRETQYF

V gene: TRBV6-5
clone size: -
J gene: TRBJ1-3
D gene: TRBD1
CDR3 DNA: TGTGCCAGCAGTTCGACAGGGGCCGCTGGAAACACCATATATTTT
CDR3 protein: CASSSTGAAGNTIYF

V gene: TRBV19
clone size: once
J gene: TRBJ2-5
D gene: -
CDR3 DNA: TGTGCCAGTAGTAACCCAAAGCCGGGTCGGGAGACCCAGTACTTC
CDR3 protein: CASSNPKPGRETQYF

V gene: TRBV18
clone size: once
J gene: TRBJ1-1
D gene: -
CDR3 DNA: TGTGCCAGCTCACCAGGACAGTCGAACACTGAAGCTTTCTTT
CDR3 protein: CASSPGQSNTEAFF

V gene: TRBV5-4
clone size: -
J gene: TRBJ2-5
D gene: TRBD2
CDR3 DNA: TGTGCCAGCAGCCTTGGACTAGCGGGAGCTCGAGAGACCCAGTACTTC
CDR3 protein: CASSLGLAGARETQYF

V gene: TRBV27
clone size: -
J gene: TRBJ2-3
D gene: -
CDR3 DNA: TGTGCCAGCAGTTTATCGAAGGGAGCTCTAGCGTCAGATACGCAGTATTTT
CDR3 protein: CASSLSKGALASDTQYF

V gene: TRBV7-2
clone size: -
J gene: TRBJ2-1
D gene: TRBD2
CDR3 DNA: TGTGCCAGCAGCGTAGCGGGGGCCCTCTGGGATGAGCAGTTCTTC
CDR3 protein: CASSVAGALWDEQFF

V gene: TRBV5-1
clone size: once
J gene: TRBJ2-3
D gene: TRBD2
CDR3 DNA: TGCGCCAGCAGCTTGACTAGCGGGAGCACAGATACGCAGTATTTT
CDR3 protein: CASSLTSGSTDTQYF

V gene: TRBV28
clone size: -
J gene: TRBJ1-5
D gene: -
CDR3 DNA: TGTGCCAGCAGTTCCGTTAGGACTGGAACGAGAAATCAGCCCCAGCATTTT
CDR3 protein: CASSSVRTGTRNQPQHF

V gene: TRBV3-1/TRBV3-2
clone size: -
J gene: TRBJ1-6
D gene: -
CDR3 DNA: TGTGCCAGCAGCCCTCCGGGACAATATAATTCACCCCTCCACTTT
CDR3 protein: CASSPPGQYNSPLHF

V gene: TRBV28
clone size: -
J gene: TRBJ2-1
D gene: TRBD1
CDR3 DNA: TGTGCCAGCAGTACCGGGACAGGGGGCTATGAGCAGTTCTTC
CDR3 protein: CASSTGTGGYEQFF

V gene: TRBV14
clone size: -
J gene: TRBJ1-6
D gene: TRBD1
CDR3 DNA: TGTGCCAGCAGCTTAGACAGGGGCGAGACGTCACCCCTCCACTTT
CDR3 protein: CASSLDRGETSPLHF

V gene: TRBV12-3/TRBV12-4
clone size: -
J gene: TRBJ1-5
D gene: -
CDR3 DNA: TGTGCCAGCAGTTTAGCCGATCAGCCCCAGCATTTT
CDR3 protein: CASSLADQPQHF

V gene: TRBV5-8
clone size: -
J gene: TRBJ2-5
D gene: TRBD1
CDR3 DNA: TGTGCCAGCAGCTATAACAGGGGGGAGACCCAGTACTTC
CDR3 protein: CASSYNRGETQYF

V gene: TRBV5-1
clone size: -
J gene: TRBJ2-7
D gene: -
CDR3 DNA: TGCGCCAGCAGCTTGGGAGGGACACAGGGCTCCTACGAGCAGTACTTC
CDR3 protein: CASSLGGTQGSYEQYF

V gene: TRBV10-3
clone size: -
J gene: TRBJ1-5
D gene: -
CDR3 DNA: TGTGCCATCAGTGGGACCGCGAGGGGGATGAATCAGCCCCAGCATTTT
CDR3 protein: CAISGTARGMNQPQHF

V gene: TRBV9
clone size: -
J gene: TRBJ2-1
D gene: TRBD2
CDR3 DNA: TGTGCCAGCAGCTTACCCGCGGGAGGGCCCTACAATGAGCAGTTCTTC
CDR3 protein: CASSLPAGGPYNEQFF

V gene: TRBV7-6
clone size: -
J gene: TRBJ2-7
D gene: TRBD1
CDR3 DNA: TGTGCCAGCAGCTTAGTTCGGACAGGGCCCTACGAGCAGTACTTC
CDR3 protein: CASSLVRTGPYEQYF

V gene: TRBV5-1
clone size: -
J gene: TRBJ2-2
D gene: -
CDR3 DNA: TGCGCCAGCAGCCTAAACCCGGAGGGGCGGACCGGGGAGCTGTTTTTT
CDR3 protein: CASSLNPEGRTGELFF

V gene: TRBV5-1
clone size: -
J gene: TRBJ1-4
D gene: TRBD1
CDR3 DNA: TGCGCCAGCAGCTTGGCCGGGACAGGGAACGAAAAACTGTTTTTT
CDR3 protein: CASSLAGTGNEKLFF